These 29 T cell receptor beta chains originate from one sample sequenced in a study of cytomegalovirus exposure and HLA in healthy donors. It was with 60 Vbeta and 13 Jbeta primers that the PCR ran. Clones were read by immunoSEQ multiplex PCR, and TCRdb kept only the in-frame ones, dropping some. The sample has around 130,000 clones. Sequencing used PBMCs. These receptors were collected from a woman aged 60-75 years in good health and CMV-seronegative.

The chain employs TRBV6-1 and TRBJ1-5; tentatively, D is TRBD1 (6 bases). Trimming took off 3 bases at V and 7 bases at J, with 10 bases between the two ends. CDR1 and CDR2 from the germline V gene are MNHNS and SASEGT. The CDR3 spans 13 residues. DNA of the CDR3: TGTGCCAGCAGTGACGCAGGGGCCCAGCCCCAGCATTTT. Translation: CASSDAGAQPQHF.

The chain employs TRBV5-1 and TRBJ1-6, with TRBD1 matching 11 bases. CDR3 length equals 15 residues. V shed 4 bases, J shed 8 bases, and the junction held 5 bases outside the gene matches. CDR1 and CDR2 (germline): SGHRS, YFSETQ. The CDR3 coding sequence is TGCGCCAGCAGCCGGGACAGGGGGGATGATTCACCCCTCCACTTT. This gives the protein CASSRDRGDDSPLHF.

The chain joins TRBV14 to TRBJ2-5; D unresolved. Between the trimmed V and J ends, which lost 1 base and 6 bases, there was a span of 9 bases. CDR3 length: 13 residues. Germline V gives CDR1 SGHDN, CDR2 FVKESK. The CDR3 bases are TGTGCCAGCAGCCAAGGAGCCTTCAAGACCCAGTACTTC. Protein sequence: CASSQGAFKTQYF.

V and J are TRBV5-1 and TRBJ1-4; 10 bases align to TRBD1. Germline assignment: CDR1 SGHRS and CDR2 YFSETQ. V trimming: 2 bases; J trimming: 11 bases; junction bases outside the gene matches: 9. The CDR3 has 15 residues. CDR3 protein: CASSLDQKTGGKLFF. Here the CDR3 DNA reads TGCGCCAGCAGCTTAGACCAAAAGACAGGGGGCAAACTGTTTTTT.

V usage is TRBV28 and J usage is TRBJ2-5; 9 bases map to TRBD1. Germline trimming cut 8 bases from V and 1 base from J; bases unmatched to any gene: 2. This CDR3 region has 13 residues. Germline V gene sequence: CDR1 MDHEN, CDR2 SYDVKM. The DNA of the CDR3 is TGTGCCAGCTGGGACAGGGCCCAAGAGACCCAGTACTTC. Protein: CASWDRAQETQYF.

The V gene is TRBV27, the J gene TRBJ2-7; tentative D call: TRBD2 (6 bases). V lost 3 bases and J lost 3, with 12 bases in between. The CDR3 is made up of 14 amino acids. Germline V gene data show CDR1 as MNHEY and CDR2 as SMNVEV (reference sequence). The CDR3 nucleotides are TGTGCCAGCAGTTTTTTAGGACTAAGCTACGAGCAGTACTTC. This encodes CASSFLGLSYEQYF.

The CDR3 sequence is CASSIQGAYEQYF. The CDR3 DNA reads as TGCGCCAGCAGCATACAGGGGGCCTACGAGCAGTACTTC. The J gene is TRBJ2-7, the V gene TRBV4-1; 8 bases are a match to TRBD1. J gave up 2 bases and V 5 bases, and 2 bases lay outside the gene matches. There are 13 residues in the CDR3. The germline CDR1 and CDR2 sequences are MGHRA and YSYEKL.

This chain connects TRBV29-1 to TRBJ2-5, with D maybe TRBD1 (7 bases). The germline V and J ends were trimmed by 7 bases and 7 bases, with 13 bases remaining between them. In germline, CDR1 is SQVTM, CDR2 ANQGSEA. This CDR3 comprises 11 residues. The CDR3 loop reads CSGLQGGTQYF. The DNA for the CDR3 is TGCAGCGGTCTTCAGGGGGGGACCCAGTACTTC.

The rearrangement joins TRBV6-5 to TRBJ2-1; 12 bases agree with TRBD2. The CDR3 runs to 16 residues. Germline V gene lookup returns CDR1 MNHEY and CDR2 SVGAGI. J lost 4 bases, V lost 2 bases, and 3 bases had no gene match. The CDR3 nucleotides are TGTGCCAGCAGTTACCTAGGACTAGCGGGATACAATGAGCAGTTCTTC. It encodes CASSYLGLAGYNEQFF.

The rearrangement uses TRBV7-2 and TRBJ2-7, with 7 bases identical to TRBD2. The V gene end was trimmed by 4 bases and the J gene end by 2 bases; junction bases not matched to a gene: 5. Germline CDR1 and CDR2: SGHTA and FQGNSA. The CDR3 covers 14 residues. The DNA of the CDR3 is TGTGCCAGCAGCTGGAGGGCGGGGGCCTACGAGCAGTACTTC. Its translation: CASSWRAGAYEQYF.

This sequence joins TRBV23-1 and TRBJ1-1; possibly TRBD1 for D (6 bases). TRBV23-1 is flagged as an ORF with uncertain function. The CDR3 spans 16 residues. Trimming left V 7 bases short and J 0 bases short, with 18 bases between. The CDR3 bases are TGCGCCAGCAAGCGGACAGACCATCGGATGAACACTGAAGCTTTCTTT. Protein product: CASKRTDHRMNTEAFF.

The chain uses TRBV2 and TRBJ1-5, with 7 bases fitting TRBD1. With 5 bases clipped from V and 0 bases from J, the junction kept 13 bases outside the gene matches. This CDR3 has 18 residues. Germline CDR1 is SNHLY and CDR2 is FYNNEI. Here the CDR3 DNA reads TGTGCCAGCAGTCGGATCCGGGACAGAGAGTATAGCAATCAGCCCCAGCATTTT. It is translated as CASSRIRDREYSNQPQHF.

The CDR3 DNA reads as TGTGCCAGCAGCCTCGGGACAGGGGGCATGTGGACTGAAGCTTTCTTT. Translation gives CASSLGTGGMWTEAFF. The genes are TRBV5-5 and TRBJ1-1; TRBD1 aligns across 12 bases. The germline V gene encodes CDR1 SGHKS and CDR2 YYEKEE (reference sequence). With 4 bases clipped from V and 5 bases from J, the junction kept 9 bases outside the gene matches. The CDR3 covers 16 residues.

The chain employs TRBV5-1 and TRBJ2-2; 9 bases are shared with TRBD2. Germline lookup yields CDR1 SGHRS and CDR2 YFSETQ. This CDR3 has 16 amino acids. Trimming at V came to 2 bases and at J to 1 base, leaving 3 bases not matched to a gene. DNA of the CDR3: TGCGCCAGCAGCTTACGAGCGGGGGGGAACACCGGGGAGCTGTTTTTT. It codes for CASSLRAGGNTGELFF. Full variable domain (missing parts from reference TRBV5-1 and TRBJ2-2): KAGVTQTPRYLIKTRGQQVTLSCSPISGHRSVSWYQQTPGQGLQFLFEYFSETQRNKGNFPGRFSGRQFSNSRSEMNVSTLELGDSALYLCASSLRAGGNTGELFFGEGSRLTVL.

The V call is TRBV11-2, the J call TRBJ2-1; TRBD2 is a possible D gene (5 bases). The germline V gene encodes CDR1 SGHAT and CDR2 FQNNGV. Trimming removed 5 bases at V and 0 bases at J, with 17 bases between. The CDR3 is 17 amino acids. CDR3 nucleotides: TGTGCCAGCAGCGTCCGCCGTAGCGAGAGCTCCTACAATGAGCAGTTCTTC. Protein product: CASSVRRSESSYNEQFF.

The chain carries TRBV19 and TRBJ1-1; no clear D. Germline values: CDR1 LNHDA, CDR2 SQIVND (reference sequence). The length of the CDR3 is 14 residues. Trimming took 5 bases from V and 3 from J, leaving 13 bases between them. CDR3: CASSPNDRYTEAFF. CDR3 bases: TGTGCCAGTAGTCCGAACGATAGATACACTGAAGCTTTCTTT. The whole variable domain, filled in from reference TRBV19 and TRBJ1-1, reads DGGITQSPKYLFRKEGQNVTLSCEQNLNHDAMYWYRQDPGQGLRLIYYSQIVNDFQKGDIAEGYSVSREKKESFPLTVTSAQKNPTAFYLCASSPNDRYTEAFFGQGTRLTVV.

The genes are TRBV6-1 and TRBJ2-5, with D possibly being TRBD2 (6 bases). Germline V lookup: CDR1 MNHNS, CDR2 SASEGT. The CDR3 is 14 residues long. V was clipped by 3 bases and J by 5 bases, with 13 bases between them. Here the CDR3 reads CASSDLVGRETQYF. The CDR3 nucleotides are TGTGCCAGCAGTGATCTGGTAGGGAGGGAGACCCAGTACTTC.

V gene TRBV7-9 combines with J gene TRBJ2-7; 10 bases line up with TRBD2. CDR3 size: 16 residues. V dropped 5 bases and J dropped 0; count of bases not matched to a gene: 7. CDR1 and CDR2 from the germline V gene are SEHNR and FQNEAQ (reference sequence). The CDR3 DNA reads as TGTGCCAGCAGCCTCATCAGCGGGAGGGCCTCCTACGAGCAGTACTTC. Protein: CASSLISGRASYEQYF.

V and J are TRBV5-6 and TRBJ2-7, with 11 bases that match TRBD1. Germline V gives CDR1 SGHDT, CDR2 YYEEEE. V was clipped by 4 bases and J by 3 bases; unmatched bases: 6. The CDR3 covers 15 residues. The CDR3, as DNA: TGTGCCAGCAGCCCGGACAGGGGGCTCGACTACGAGCAGTACTTC. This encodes CASSPDRGLDYEQYF.

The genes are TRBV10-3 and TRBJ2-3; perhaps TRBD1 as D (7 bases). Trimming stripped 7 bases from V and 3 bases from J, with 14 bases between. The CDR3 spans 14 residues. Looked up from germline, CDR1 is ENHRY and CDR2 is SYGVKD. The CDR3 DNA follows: TGTGCCATCACCCAGACAGGGAGGACAGATACGCAGTATTTT. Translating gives CAITQTGRTDTQYF.

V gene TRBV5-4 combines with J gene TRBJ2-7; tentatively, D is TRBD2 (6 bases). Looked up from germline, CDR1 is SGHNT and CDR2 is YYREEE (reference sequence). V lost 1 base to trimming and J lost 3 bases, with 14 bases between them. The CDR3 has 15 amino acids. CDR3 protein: CASSLLGGQNYEQYF. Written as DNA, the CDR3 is TGTGCCAGCAGCTTGTTGGGGGGTCAGAACTACGAGCAGTACTTC.

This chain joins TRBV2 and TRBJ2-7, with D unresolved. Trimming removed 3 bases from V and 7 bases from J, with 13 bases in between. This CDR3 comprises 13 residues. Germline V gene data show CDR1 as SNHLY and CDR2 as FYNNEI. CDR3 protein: CASSDGVPGEQYF. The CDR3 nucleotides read TGTGCCAGCAGTGACGGAGTTCCCGGAGAGCAGTACTTC. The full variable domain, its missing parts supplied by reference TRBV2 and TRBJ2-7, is EPEVTQTPSHQVTQMGQEVILRCVPISNHLYFYWYRQILGQKVEFLVSFYNNEISEKSEIFDDQFSVERPDGSNFTLKIRSTKLEDSAMYFCASSDGVPGEQYFGPGTRLTVT.

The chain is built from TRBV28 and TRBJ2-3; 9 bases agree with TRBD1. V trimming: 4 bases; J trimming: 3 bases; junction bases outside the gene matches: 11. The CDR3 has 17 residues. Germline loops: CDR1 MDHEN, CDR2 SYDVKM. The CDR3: CASSSPVQGAGTDTQYF. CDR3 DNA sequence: TGTGCCAGCAGTTCCCCCGTACAGGGGGCAGGGACAGATACGCAGTATTTT.

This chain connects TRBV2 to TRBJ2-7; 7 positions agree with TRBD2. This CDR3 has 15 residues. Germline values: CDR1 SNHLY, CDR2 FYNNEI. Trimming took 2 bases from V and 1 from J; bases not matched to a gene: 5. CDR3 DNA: TGTGCCAGCAGTGAAAACCCTAGCGGATCCTACGAGCAGTACTTC. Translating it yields CASSENPSGSYEQYF.

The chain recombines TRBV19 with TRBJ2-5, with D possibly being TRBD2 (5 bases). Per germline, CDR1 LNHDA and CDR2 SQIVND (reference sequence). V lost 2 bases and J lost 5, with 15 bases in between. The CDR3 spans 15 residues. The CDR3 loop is CASSITFDYGETQYF. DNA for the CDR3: TGTGCCAGTAGTATAACCTTTGACTACGGGGAGACCCAGTACTTC.

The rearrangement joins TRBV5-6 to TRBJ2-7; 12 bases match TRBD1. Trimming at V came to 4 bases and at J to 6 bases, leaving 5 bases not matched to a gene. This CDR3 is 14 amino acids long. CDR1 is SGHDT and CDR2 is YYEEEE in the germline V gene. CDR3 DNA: TGTGCCAGCAGCCCCGGGACAGGGGGCCGCGAGCAGTACTTC. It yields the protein CASSPGTGGREQYF.

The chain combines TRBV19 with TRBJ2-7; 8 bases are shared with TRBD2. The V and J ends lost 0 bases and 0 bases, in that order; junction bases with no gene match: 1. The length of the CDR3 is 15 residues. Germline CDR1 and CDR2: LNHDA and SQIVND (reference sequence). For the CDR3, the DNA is TGTGCCAGTAGTATAGAACTAGCGGCCTCCTACGAGCAGTACTTC. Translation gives CASSIELAASYEQYF.

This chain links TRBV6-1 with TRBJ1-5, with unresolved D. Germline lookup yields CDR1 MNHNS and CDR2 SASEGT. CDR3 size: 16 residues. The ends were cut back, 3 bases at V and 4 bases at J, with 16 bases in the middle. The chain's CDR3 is CASSDEVFYGNQPQHF. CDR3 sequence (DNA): TGTGCCAGCAGTGATGAGGTATTTTACGGTAATCAGCCCCAGCATTTT.

The DNA for the CDR3 is TGTGCCAGCTGTGACACCTCTTCCTCCTACAATGAGCAGTTCTTC. This sequence encodes CASCDTSSSYNEQFF. The chain couples TRBV18 to TRBJ2-1; D is ambiguous. The CDR3 is 15 amino acids. Germline CDR1 KGHSH, CDR2 LQKENI. The V gene lost 7 bases and the J gene lost 0 bases, with 13 bases spanning the gap.